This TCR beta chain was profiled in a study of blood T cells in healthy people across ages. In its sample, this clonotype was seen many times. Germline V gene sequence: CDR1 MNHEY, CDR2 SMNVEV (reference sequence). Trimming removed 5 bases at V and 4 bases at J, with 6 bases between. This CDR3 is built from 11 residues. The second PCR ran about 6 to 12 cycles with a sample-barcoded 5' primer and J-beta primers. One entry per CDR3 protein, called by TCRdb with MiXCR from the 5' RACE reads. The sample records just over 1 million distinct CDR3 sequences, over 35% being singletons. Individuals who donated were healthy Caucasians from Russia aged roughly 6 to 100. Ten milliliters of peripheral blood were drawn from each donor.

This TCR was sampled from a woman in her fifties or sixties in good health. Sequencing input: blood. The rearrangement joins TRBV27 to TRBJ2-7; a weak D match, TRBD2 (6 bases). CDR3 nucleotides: TGTGCCAGCAGTGGGAGGTACGAGCAGTACTTC. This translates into CASSGRYEQYF.